These 22 T cell receptor beta chains were all obtained from the same sample, sequenced in a study of identical twins. TCRdb passed the 5' RACE reads through MiXCR, listing each CDR3 protein once. The table lists nearly 900,000 distinct CDR3 sequences, roughly an eighth of them singletons, with around 1.5% in the top ten. This same sample was also taken into another study, of yellow fever vaccine responses in identical twins.

Material: PBMCs. The receptors derive from a woman between 18 and 29 years old in good health.

This clonotype has at least ten counts. This sequence joins TRBV11-2 and TRBJ2-1; 11 positions agree with TRBD2. With 2 bases clipped from V and 0 bases from J, the junction kept 3 bases outside the gene matches. The CDR3 spans 17 residues. Per germline, CDR1 SGHAT and CDR2 FQNNGV. CDR3 DNA sequence: TGTGCCAGCAGCTTATTTAGCGGGGGGGCCTCCTACAATGAGCAGTTCTTC. Translation: CASSLFSGGASYNEQFF.

This clonotype was detected many times. The J gene is TRBJ2-7, the V gene TRBV4-1, with D perhaps matching TRBD2 (5 bases). Germline V gene data show CDR1 as MGHRA and CDR2 as YSYEKL. V lost 2 bases, J lost 4 bases, and 15 bases lay in between. The CDR3 is made up of 15 amino acids. The CDR3 loop is CASSQFLGRRYEQYF. CDR3 sequence (DNA): TGCGCCAGCAGCCAATTTCTTGGGAGACGGTACGAGCAGTACTTC.

This clonotype was seen a handful of times. The chain is built from TRBV20-1 and TRBJ2-1; 12 nucleotides agree with TRBD2. There are 14 residues in the CDR3. CDR1 DFQATT and CDR2 SNEGSKA come from the germline V gene (reference sequence). Trimming at V came to 5 bases and at J to 7 bases, leaving 6 bases not matched to a gene. CDR3 coding DNA: TGCAGTGCTCGACTAGCGGGAGAGGGGAATGAGCAGTTCTTC. Translation gives CSARLAGEGNEQFF.

There are a few counts of this clonotype. The chain recombines TRBV12-3 or TRBV12-4 with TRBJ1-2; possibly TRBD1 for D (5 bases). The CDR3 covers 16 residues. V was trimmed by 4 bases and J by 7 bases, leaving 22 bases between them. CDR3 DNA sequence: TGTGCCAGCAGTTCGGGGTTTTCGGTCAGGGTGCTTGGCTACACCTTC. As protein: CASSSGFSVRVLGYTF.

This clonotype was seen a handful of times. This chain uses TRBV6-6 with TRBJ1-5; D is uncertain. This CDR3 has 12 residues. In germline, CDR1 is MNHNY, CDR2 SVGAGI (reference sequence). V was shortened by 1 base and J by 8 bases, with 6 bases between the two germline ends. CDR3: CASSYLAEPQHF. In DNA, the CDR3 is TGTGCCAGCAGTTACTTAGCAGAGCCCCAGCATTTT.

The table lists this clonotype with many counts. This chain links TRBV12-3 or TRBV12-4 with TRBJ2-3, with 11 bases that match TRBD2. The CDR3 is 15 amino acids. V dropped 7 bases and J dropped 1; count of bases not matched to a gene: 4. CDR3 nucleotide sequence: TGTGCCAGCAATCTAGCGGGAGGTCGCACAGATACGCAGTATTTT. Its protein product is CASNLAGGRTDTQYF.

The chain carries TRBV28 and TRBJ2-1; D not resolved. The CDR3 sequence is 12 residues long. Trimming cost V 4 bases and J 10 bases, with 11 bases left between them. Germline V CDR1 and CDR2: MDHEN, SYDVKM. Here the CDR3 reads CASSSDLGEQFF. The CDR3 nucleotides are TGTGCCAGCAGTTCCGATTTGGGGGAGCAGTTCTTC. The full variable domain, rest sourced from reference TRBV28 and TRBJ2-1, is DVKVTQSSRYLVKRTGEKVFLECVQDMDHENMFWYRQDPGLGLRLIYFSYDVKMKEKGDIPEGYSVSREKKERFSLILESASTNQTSMYLCASSSDLGEQFFGPGTRLTVL.

This clonotype appeared many times. The V gene is TRBV6-1, the J gene TRBJ2-1, with 9 bases aligning to TRBD1. The V gene end was trimmed by 7 bases and the J gene end by 9 bases; junction bases not matched to a gene: 10. The CDR3 is 14 amino acids. Germline CDR1 MNHNS, CDR2 SASEGT. CDR3 residues: CASTPDRGVVEQFF. The CDR3 DNA reads TGTGCCAGCACCCCGGACAGGGGCGTTGTTGAGCAGTTCTTC.

The V and J genes are TRBV10-3 and TRBJ2-1, with a possible D match to TRBD2 (6 bases). The CDR3 has 16 residues. Germline CDR1 ENHRY, CDR2 SYGVKD. The V and J ends lost 6 bases and 1 base respectively, with 16 bases between them. CDR3 sequence: CAISGGASESYNEQFF. In nucleotides, the CDR3 is TGTGCCATCAGCGGTGGCGCTAGCGAATCCTACAATGAGCAGTTCTTC.

Remarks on this clonotype: A much larger clonotype is one base distant, so this may be a read error. The chain links TRBV20-1 to TRBJ2-5, with a tentative D call TRBD2 (5 bases). CDR1 and CDR2 from the germline V gene are DFQATT and SNEGSKA (reference sequence). V lost 5 bases to trimming and J lost 4 bases, with 20 bases between them. The CDR3 has 15 residues. CDR3 bases: TGCAGTGCTCACCTACTTAGCGTGAGCAGAGAGACCCAGTACTTC. It specifies CSAHLLSVSRETQYF.

The rearrangement uses TRBV21-1 and TRBJ2-7. TRBV21-1 is marked as a pseudogene. The CDR3 is made up of 16 amino acids. CDR3 sequence: CASSKGSAGGPYEQYV. For the CDR3, the DNA is TGTGCCAGCAGCAAAGGAAGCGCGGGGGGCCCCTACGAGCAGTACGTC.

There are a few counts of this clonotype. The chain employs TRBV6-5 and TRBJ2-2; possibly TRBD2 for D (6 bases). This CDR3 is built from 17 residues. Trimming took off 2 bases at V and 3 bases at J, with 16 bases between the two ends. Germline assignment: CDR1 MNHEY and CDR2 SVGAGI. The CDR3 sequence is CASSYGRMWGDTGELFF. CDR3 nucleotides: TGTGCCAGCAGTTACGGGAGGATGTGGGGGGACACCGGGGAGCTGTTTTTT.

This clonotype appeared a few times. The chain carries TRBV4-1 and TRBJ2-1; TRBD2 matches 7 bases. This CDR3 is 15 amino acids long. The ends lost 4 bases at V and 3 bases at J; junction bases unmatched: 6. Germline loops: CDR1 MGHRA, CDR2 YSYEKL. The CDR3 nucleotides are TGCGCCAGCAGCCCGCGGACTAGTAACTACAATGAGCAGTTCTTC. As protein: CASSPRTSNYNEQFF.

This clonotype was recorded a few times. The chain uses TRBV20-1 and TRBJ2-2, with a possible D match to TRBD2 (7 bases). V shed 6 bases and J shed 3 bases, with 26 bases lying between them. The germline gives CDR1 DFQATT, CDR2 SNEGSKA (reference sequence). The CDR3 contains 18 residues. In DNA form, the CDR3 reads TGCAGTGCCAAAGGGACTACGCGGGGGCCGGGGGACACCGGGGAGCTGTTTTTT. Translation gives CSAKGTTRGPGDTGELFF.

This clonotype was observed a few times. The chain combines TRBV3-1 with TRBJ1-1; D possibly corresponds to TRBD1 (6 bases). Germline lookup yields CDR1 LGHDT and CDR2 YNNKEL (reference sequence). Trimming removed 0 bases from V and 3 bases from J, with 8 bases in between. The CDR3 spans 14 residues. CDR3 sequence reads: CASSQEQGYTEAFF. CDR3 nucleotide sequence: TGTGCCAGCAGCCAAGAACAGGGTTACACTGAAGCTTTCTTT.

This chain connects TRBV7-2 to TRBJ2-7, with TRBD2 matching over 9 bases. CDR1 and CDR2 from the germline V gene are SGHTA and FQGNSA. This CDR3 has 16 amino acids. V lost 5 bases and J lost 1; bases outside the gene matches: 9. The DNA of the CDR3 is TGTGCCAGCAGCCTCACCGGGACTAGCCCGTCCTACGAGCAGTACTTC. Translating it yields CASSLTGTSPSYEQYF.

About this clonotype itself: One end of the junction varies from germline; a read error may be responsible. V usage is TRBV6-1 and J usage is TRBJ1-1; tentatively, D is TRBD1 (5 bases). This CDR3 has 15 residues. The germline gives CDR1 MNHNS, CDR2 SASEGT. DNA of the CDR3: TGTGCCAGCCGAGACGGACCGACGGAGAGGGGTGAAGTTTTCTTT. This codes for CASRDGPTERGEVFF.

This clonotype was recorded many times. The CDR3 DNA sequence: TGTGCCAGCAGCTTAGTAGGGGGCAATGAGCAGTTCTTC. Amino acid sequence: CASSLVGGNEQFF. This rearrangement joins TRBV11-3 to TRBJ2-1; D is possibly TRBD1 (6 bases). This CDR3 has 13 amino acids. V was trimmed by 1 base and J by 6 bases, leaving 7 bases between them. Per the germline V gene, CDR1 is SGHNT and CDR2 is YENEEA.

This clonotype turned up a few times. One end of the junction does not line up with germline, which may come from a read error. The chain recombines TRBV5-1 with TRBJ2-2; possibly TRBD1 or TRBD2 for D (6 bases each). Looked up from germline, CDR1 is SGHRS and CDR2 is YFSETQ. The CDR3 spans 16 residues. CDR3 in DNA: TGCGCCAGCAGCTCGAAGGGGGGATGGAACGCCGGGGAGCTGTTTTTT. It codes for CASSSKGGWNAGELFF.

The V gene is TRBV29-1, the J gene TRBJ2-7; 7 positions match TRBD1. Germline V gene lookup returns CDR1 SQVTM and CDR2 ANQGSEA. Trimming cost V 4 bases and J 2 bases; bases outside gene matches: 17. This CDR3 is built from 17 residues. DNA for the CDR3: TGCAGCGTTGCGGTCCCAGCGTGGGACAGTCTCCCCTACGAGCAGTACTTC. As protein: CSVAVPAWDSLPYEQYF.

This clonotype was seen a few times. The chain recombines TRBV24-1 with TRBJ2-7, with 10 bases lining up with TRBD1. The CDR3 loop spans 16 amino acids. The V gene end was trimmed by 3 bases and the J gene end by 6 bases; junction bases not matched to a gene: 10. The V gene's germline CDR1 is KGHDR and CDR2 SFDVKD. CDR3 sequence: CATSDPPPRQGAEQYV. As DNA, the CDR3 is TGTGCCACCAGTGATCCCCCCCCCCGACAGGGGGCCGAGCAGTACGTC.

This clonotype showed up just a few times. This chain uses TRBV6-5 with TRBJ1-4, with 7 bases matching TRBD1. Germline CDR1 reads MNHEY; CDR2 reads SVGAGI. Trimming cost V 7 bases and J 8 bases; bases outside gene matches: 1. The CDR3 sequence is 11 residues long. As DNA, the CDR3 is TGTGCCAGCAAGACAGGGGAAAAACTGTTTTTT. Amino acid sequence: CASKTGEKLFF.